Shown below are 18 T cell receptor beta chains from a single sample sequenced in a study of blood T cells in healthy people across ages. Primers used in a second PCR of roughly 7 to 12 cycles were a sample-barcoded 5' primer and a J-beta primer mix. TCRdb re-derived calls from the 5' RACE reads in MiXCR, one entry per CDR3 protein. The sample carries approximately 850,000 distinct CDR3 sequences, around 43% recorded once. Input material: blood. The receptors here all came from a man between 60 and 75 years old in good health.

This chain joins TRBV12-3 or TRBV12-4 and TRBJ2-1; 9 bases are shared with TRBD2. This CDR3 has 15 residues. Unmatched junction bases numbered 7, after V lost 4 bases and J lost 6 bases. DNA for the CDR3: TGTGCCAGCAGTTGTAGCGGGGGTAGGTCCAATGAGCAGTTCTTC. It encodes CASSCSGGRSNEQFF.

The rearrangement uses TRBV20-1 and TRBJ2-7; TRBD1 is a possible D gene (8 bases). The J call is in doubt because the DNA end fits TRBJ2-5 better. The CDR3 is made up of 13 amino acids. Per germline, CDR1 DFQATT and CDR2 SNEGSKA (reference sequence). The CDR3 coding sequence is TGCAGTGCTCAACAGGGGGGAGGGGAGACCCAGTACTTC. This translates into CSAQQGGGETQYF.

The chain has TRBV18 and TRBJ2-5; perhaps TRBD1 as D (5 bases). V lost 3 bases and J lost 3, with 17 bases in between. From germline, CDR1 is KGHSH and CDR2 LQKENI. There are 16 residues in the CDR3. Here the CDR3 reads CASSPPEAPGKETQYF. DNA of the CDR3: TGTGCCAGCTCACCCCCCGAAGCCCCAGGGAAAGAGACCCAGTACTTC.

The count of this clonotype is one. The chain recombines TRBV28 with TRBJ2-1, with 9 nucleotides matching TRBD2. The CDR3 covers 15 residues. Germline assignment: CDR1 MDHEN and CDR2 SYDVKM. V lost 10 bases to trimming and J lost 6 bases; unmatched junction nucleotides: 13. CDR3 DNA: TGTGCCACCCGATCGGCTAGCGGGGAGGGCAATGAGCAGTTCTTC. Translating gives CATRSASGEGNEQFF. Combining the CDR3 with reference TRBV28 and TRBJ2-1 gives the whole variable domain DVKVTQSSRYLVKRTGEKVFLECVQDMDHENMFWYRQDPGLGLRLIYFSYDVKMKEKGDIPEGYSVSREKKERFSLILESASTNQTSMYLCATRSASGEGNEQFFGPGTRLTVL.

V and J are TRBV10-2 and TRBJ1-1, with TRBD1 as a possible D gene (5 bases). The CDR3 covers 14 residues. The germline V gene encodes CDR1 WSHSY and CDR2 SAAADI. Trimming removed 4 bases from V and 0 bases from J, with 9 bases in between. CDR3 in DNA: TGCGCCAGCAGTGGGGGCAGGGTGAACACTGAAGCTTTCTTT. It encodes CASSGGRVNTEAFF.

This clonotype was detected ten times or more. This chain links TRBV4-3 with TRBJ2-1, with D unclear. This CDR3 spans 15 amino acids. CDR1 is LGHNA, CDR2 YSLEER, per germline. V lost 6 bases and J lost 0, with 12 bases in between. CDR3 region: CASSVARSSYNEQFF. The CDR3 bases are TGCGCCAGCAGTGTAGCCAGGAGCTCCTACAATGAGCAGTTCTTC.

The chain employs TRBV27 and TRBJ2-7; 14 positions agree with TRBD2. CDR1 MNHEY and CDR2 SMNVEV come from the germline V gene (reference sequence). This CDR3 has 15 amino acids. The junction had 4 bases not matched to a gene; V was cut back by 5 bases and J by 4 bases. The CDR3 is CASSTGTSGGYEQYF. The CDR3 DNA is TGTGCCAGCAGTACTGGGACTAGCGGGGGATACGAGCAGTACTTC.

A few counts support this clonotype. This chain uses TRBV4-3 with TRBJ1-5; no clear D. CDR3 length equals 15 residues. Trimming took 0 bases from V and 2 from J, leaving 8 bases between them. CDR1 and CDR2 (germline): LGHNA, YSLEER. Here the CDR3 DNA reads TGCGCCAGCAGCCAAGACGGGATGGGCAATCAGCCCCAGCATTTT. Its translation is CASSQDGMGNQPQHF.

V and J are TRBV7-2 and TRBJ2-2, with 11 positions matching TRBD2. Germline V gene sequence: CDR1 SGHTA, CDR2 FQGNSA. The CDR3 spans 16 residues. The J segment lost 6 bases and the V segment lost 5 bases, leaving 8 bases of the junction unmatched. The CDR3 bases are TGTGCCAGCAGCAGAGCTAGCGGGGGGATATCCGGGGAGCTGTTTTTT. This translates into CASSRASGGISGELFF.

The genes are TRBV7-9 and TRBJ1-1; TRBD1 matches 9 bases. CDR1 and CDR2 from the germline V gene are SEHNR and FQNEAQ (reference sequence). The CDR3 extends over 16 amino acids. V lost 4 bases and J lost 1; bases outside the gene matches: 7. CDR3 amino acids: CASSSLGTGRNTEAFF. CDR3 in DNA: TGTGCCAGCAGCTCCTTAGGGACAGGGAGGAACACTGAAGCTTTCTTT.

Here the CDR3 reads CASSPRQDPYEQYF. CDR3 coding DNA: TGTGCCAGCAGCCCCCGACAGGACCCCTACGAGCAGTACTTC. J is TRBJ2-7 and V is TRBV9; a possible D gene is TRBD1 (6 bases). Trimming took off 4 bases at V and 2 bases at J, with 13 bases between the two ends. The germline CDR1 and CDR2 sequences are SGDLS and YYNGEE. The CDR3 runs to 14 residues.

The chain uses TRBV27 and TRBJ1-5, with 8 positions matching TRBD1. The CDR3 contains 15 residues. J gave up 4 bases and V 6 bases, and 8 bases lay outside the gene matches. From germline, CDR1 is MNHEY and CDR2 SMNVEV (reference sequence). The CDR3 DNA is TGTGCCAGCAGAGCCTGGACAGGGTCTAATCAGCCCCAGCATTTT. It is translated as CASRAWTGSNQPQHF.

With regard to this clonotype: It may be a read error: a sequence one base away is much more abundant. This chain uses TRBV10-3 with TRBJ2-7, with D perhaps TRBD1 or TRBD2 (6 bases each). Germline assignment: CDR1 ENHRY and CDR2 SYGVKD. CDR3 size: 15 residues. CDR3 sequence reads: CAIGESGGPAYEQYF. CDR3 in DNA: TGTGCCATCGGTGAGTCTGGGGGGCCTGCTTACGAGCAGTACTTC.

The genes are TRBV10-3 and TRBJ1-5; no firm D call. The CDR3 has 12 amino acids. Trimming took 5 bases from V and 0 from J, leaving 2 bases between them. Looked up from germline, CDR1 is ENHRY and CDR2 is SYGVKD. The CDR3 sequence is CAISNSNQPQHF. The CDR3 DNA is TGTGCCATCAGTAATAGCAATCAGCCCCAGCATTTT.

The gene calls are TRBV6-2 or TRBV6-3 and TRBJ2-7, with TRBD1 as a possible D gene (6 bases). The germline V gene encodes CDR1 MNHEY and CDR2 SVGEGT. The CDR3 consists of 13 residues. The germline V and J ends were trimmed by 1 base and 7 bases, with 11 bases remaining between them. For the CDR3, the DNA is TGTGCCAGCAGTTACTTTTCAGGGGTTGAGCAGTACTTC. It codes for CASSYFSGVEQYF.

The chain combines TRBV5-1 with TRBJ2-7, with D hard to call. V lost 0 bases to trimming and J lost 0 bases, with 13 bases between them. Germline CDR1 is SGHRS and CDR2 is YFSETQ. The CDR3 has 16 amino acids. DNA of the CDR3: TGCGCCAGCAGCTTGGAAGGGATTACCATCTCCTACGAGCAGTACTTC. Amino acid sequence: CASSLEGITISYEQYF.

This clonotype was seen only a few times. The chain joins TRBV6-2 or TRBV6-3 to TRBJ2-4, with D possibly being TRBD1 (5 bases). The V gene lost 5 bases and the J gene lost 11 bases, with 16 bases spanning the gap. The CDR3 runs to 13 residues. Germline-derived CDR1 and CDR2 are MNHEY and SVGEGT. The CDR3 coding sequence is TGTGCCAGCAGTCCCGGACACATCTCGGTTCAGTACTTC. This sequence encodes CASSPGHISVQYF.

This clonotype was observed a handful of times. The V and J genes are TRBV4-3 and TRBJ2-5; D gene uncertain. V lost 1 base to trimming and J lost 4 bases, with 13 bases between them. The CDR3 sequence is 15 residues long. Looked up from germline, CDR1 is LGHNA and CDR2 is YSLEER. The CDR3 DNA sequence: TGCGCCAGCAGCCAAGGATCGCAATCGAGAGAGACCCAGTACTTC. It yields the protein CASSQGSQSRETQYF.